Following are 15 T cell receptor beta chains from one sample sequenced in a study of long-term antiretroviral therapy in people with HIV. The authors ran the immunoSEQ assay, v3.0, at survey level. Sequencing was performed with immunoSEQ multiplex PCR; in TCRdb, only in-frame clones are kept and a portion is missing. The sample carries under 25,000 clones, 70% to 90% recorded once. The sample here was unsorted PBMCs, taken roughly 2.7 years after starting antiretroviral therapy. These receptors were obtained from a woman aged 45-59 years with HIV.

The chain carries TRBV25-1 and TRBJ2-7, with TRBD2 matching 8 bases. The V gene end was trimmed by 3 bases and the J gene end by 7 bases; junction bases not matched to a gene: 14. CDR3 length: 16 residues. In germline, CDR1 is MGHDK, CDR2 SYGVNS. Here the CDR3 DNA reads TGTGCCAGCAGTGACCTCGTAGGTAGCGGGATGGGGGAGCAGTACTTC. Translating it yields CASSDLVGSGMGEQYF.

This clone was seen a few times. V usage is TRBV15 and J usage is TRBJ2-5, with 7 bases matching TRBD1. Losses at the gene ends were 11 bases for V and 2 bases for J; bases not matched to a gene: 8. The V gene's germline CDR1 is LNHNV and CDR2 YYDKDF (reference sequence). The CDR3 is made up of 13 amino acids. The CDR3 DNA sequence: TGTGCCGTCTCGGAGACAGGGCAAGAGACCCAGTACTTC. This codes for CAVSETGQETQYF.

J is TRBJ2-1 and V is TRBV4-1, with D perhaps given as TRBD1 or TRBD2 (5 bases each). This CDR3 has 15 amino acids. Germline V gene sequence: CDR1 MGHRA, CDR2 YSYEKL. Trimming took 4 bases from V and 0 from J, leaving 10 bases between them. The CDR3 sequence: CASSPGTGSYNEQFF. The CDR3 nucleotides read TGCGCCAGCAGCCCCGGGACGGGCTCCTACAATGAGCAGTTCTTC.

The gene calls are TRBV6-5 and TRBJ1-5; D ambiguous. V was shortened by 2 bases and J by 4 bases, with 6 bases between the two germline ends. The CDR3 length is 13 residues. From germline, CDR1 is MNHEY and CDR2 SVGAGI. CDR3 DNA sequence: TGTGCCAGCAGTTACCAGGTGAATCAGCCCCAGCATTTT. As protein: CASSYQVNQPQHF.

The chain links TRBV7-9 to TRBJ2-7; tentative D call: TRBD2 (6 bases). Germline V lookup: CDR1 SEHNR, CDR2 FQNEAQ (reference sequence). This CDR3 is built from 15 residues. V was clipped by 6 bases and J by 0 bases, with 15 bases between them. The DNA for the CDR3 is TGTGCCAGCAGTCTAGCGACGGTAAACTCCTACGAGCAGTACTTC. Translation gives CASSLATVNSYEQYF.

The chain couples TRBV28 to TRBJ1-5, with D uncertain. V lost 5 bases and J lost 4, with 15 bases in between. The CDR3 is 15 residues long. Germline CDR1 and CDR2: MDHEN and SYDVKM. In DNA, the CDR3 is TGTGCCAGCAGTCCAAACGGACGGAAGAATCAGCCCCAGCATTTT. Translated: CASSPNGRKNQPQHF.

The genes are TRBV21-1 and TRBJ2-7; the DNA was not compared with TRBD1, the D call given in the table. TRBV21-1 is given as a pseudogene. The CDR3 spans 18 residues. CDR3 nucleotides: TGTGCCAGCACCCCGGGACAGGGAAATTATGACAGCTCCTACGAGCAGTACTTC. Translation: CASTPGQGNYDSSYEQYF.

V gene TRBV13 combines with J gene TRBJ2-5; 8 bases align to TRBD2. The germline gives CDR1 PRHDT, CDR2 FYEKMQ (reference sequence). Trimming took 2 bases from V and 3 from J; bases not matched to a gene: 5. CDR3 length equals 15 residues. The CDR3 nucleotides are TGTGCCAGCAGCTTACGAGCGGGAGAAGAAGAGACCCAGTACTTC. It is translated as CASSLRAGEEETQYF.

The chain combines TRBV6-5 with TRBJ1-4; D is perhaps TRBD1 (6 bases). V was clipped by 4 bases and J by 11 bases, with 11 bases between them. The germline CDR1 and CDR2 sequences are MNHEY and SVGAGI. The CDR3 covers 12 residues. This CDR3 is CASSLDRHKLFF. The DNA for the CDR3 is TGTGCCAGCAGTTTAGACAGGCATAAACTGTTTTTT.

J is TRBJ2-2 and V is TRBV27; D is possibly TRBD2 (6 bases). CDR1 MNHEY and CDR2 SMNVEV come from the germline V gene (reference sequence). This CDR3 spans 15 amino acids. Between the trimmed V and J ends, which lost 6 bases and 4 bases, there was a span of 15 bases. The CDR3 DNA reads as TGTGCCAGCAGACCCCGCTGGGAGGCCACCGGGGAGCTGTTTTTT. Its translation: CASRPRWEATGELFF.

This sequence joins TRBV6-5 and TRBJ1-2; D is uncertain. The germline CDR1 and CDR2 sequences are MNHEY and SVGAGI. CDR3 length: 13 residues. Trimming removed 4 bases from V and 2 bases from J, with 8 bases in between. The CDR3 DNA reads as TGTGCCAGCAGTTCGGCGGGGAACTATGGCTACACCTTC. Amino acids: CASSSAGNYGYTF.

This rearrangement joins TRBV4-1 to TRBJ1-1, with 11 bases lining up with TRBD1. From germline, CDR1 is MGHRA and CDR2 YSYEKL. This CDR3 comprises 15 residues. The J segment lost 5 bases and the V segment lost 1 base, leaving 3 bases of the junction unmatched. The CDR3 region has the DNA TGCGCCAGCAGCCAAGGGACAGGGGGCTTTACTGAAGCTTTCTTT. Amino acids: CASSQGTGGFTEAFF.

The V and J genes are TRBV18 and TRBJ2-7, with TRBD1 identical over 8 bases. The V segment lost 6 bases and the J segment 2 bases; nucleotides outside the gene matches: 12. CDR3 length equals 16 residues. Germline assignment: CDR1 KGHSH and CDR2 LQKENI. CDR3 nucleotides: TGTGCCAGCTCCCCCGCTGTGGGGACAGGTCCCTACGAGCAGTACTTC. Its translation: CASSPAVGTGPYEQYF.

The V and J genes are TRBV7-9 and TRBJ2-2, with 9 bases that match TRBD1. J was trimmed by 6 bases and V by 5 bases; bases with no gene match: 13. The CDR3 has 17 amino acids. CDR1 and CDR2 (germline): SEHNR, FQNEAQ (reference sequence). DNA for the CDR3: TGTGCCAGCAGCAACCCCCGGGACAGGGCGGTTCCCGGGGAGCTGTTTTTT. Amino acid sequence: CASSNPRDRAVPGELFF.

The gene calls are TRBV29-1 and TRBJ2-1, with 14 bases that match TRBD2. This CDR3 comprises 15 residues. CDR1 and CDR2 from the germline V gene are SQVTM and ANQGSEA. V dropped 6 bases and J dropped 9; count of bases not matched to a gene: 10. CDR3 nucleotides: TGCAGCGTCGATACCGGGACTAGCGGGAGTGGTGAGCAGTTCTTC. Protein sequence: CSVDTGTSGSGEQFF.